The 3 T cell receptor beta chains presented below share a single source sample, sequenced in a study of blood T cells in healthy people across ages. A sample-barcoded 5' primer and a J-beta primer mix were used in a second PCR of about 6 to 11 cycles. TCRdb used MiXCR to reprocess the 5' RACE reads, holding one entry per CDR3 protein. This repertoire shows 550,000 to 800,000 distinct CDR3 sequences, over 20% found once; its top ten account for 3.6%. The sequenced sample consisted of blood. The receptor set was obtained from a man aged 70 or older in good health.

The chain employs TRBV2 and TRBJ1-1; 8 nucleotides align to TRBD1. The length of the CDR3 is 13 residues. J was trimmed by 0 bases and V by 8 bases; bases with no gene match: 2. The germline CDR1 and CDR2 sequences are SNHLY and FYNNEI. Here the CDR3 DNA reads TGTGCCAGCTTCAGGGGGCTGAACACTGAAGCTTTCTTT. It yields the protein CASFRGLNTEAFF.

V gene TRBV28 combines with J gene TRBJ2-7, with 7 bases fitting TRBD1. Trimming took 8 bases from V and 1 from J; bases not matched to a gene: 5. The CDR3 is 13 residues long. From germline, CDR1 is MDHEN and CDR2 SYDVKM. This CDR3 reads CASGRTGSYEQYF. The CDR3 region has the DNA TGTGCCAGCGGCCGGACAGGTTCCTACGAGCAGTACTTC.

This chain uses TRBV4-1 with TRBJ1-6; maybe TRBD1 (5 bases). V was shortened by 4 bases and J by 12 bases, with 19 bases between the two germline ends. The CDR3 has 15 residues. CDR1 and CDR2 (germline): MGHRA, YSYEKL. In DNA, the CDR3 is TGCGCCAGCAGCCTCGGTGCGGGCGGGGCCTTACCCCTCCACTTT. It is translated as CASSLGAGGALPLHF.